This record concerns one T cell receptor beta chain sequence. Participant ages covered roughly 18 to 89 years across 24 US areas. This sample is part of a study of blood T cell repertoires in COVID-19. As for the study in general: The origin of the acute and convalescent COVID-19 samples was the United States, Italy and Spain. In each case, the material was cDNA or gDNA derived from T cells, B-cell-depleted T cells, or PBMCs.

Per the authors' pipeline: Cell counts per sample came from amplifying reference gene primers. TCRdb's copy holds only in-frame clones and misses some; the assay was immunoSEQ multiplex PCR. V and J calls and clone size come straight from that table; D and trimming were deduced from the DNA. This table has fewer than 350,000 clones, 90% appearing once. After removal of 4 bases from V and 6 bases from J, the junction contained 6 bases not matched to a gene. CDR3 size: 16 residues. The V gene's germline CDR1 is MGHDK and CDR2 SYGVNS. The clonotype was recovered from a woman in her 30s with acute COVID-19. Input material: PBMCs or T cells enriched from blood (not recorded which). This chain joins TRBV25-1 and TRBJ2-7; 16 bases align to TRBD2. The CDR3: CASSVSGTSGRGEQYF. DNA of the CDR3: TGTGCCAGCAGTGTCTCCGGGACTAGCGGGAGGGGCGAGCAGTACTTC.